This T cell receptor beta chain was captured by sequencing in a study of response to subunit inactivated influenza vaccine. Whole-study results and caveats: Authors suggested seasonal influenza vaccinations each recruit few new T cells.

Each CDR3 protein gets one entry after TCRdb re-called the RT-PCR reads with MiXCR. The sample lists around 600,000 distinct CDR3 sequences, approximately 10% occurring once. The junction had 10 bases not matched to a gene; V was cut back by 2 bases and J by 6 bases. This CDR3 is built from 15 residues. Germline V gene lookup returns CDR1 SGHVS and CDR2 FQNEAQ. This clonotype has a count of ten or more. Antigen: not known. The same sample was also studied in work on T cells expressing NK-cell markers. As that study records: UMIs were included in TCR beta cDNA generated by 5'RACE template switching.

This material consisted of PBMCs from blood, taken on the day of vaccination. This sequence was found in a middle-aged man who received an inactivated influenza vaccine. The chain joins TRBV7-8 to TRBJ2-7; 7 bases fit TRBD1. In DNA form, the CDR3 reads TGTGCCAGCAGCTTAACGGCAGGGGGATTGGGCGAGCAGTACTTC. Its protein is CASSLTAGGLGEQYF.